The 7 T cell receptor beta chains below come from one sample, sequenced in a study of T cell responses to AZD1222 COVID-19 vaccine. Assay: immunoSEQ multiplex PCR; the TCRdb copy retains only in-frame clones and omits some. The sample gives about 170,000 clones, around 88% of which show up once; roughly 0.98% is in the top ten. The specimen was peripheral blood, collected 28 days after the second AZD1222 dose. The origin of the receptors is an adult who received the AZD1222 COVID-19 vaccine.

The V call is TRBV2, the J call TRBJ1-3, with D perhaps TRBD1 (5 bases). Germline lookup yields CDR1 SNHLY and CDR2 FYNNEI. V lost 10 bases to trimming and J lost 0 bases, with 13 bases between them. The CDR3 contains 14 residues. The CDR3 DNA reads as TGTGCCAACCAGAAACAGGCCTCTGGAAACACCATATATTTT. Amino acids: CANQKQASGNTIYF.

The V gene is TRBV23-1, the J gene TRBJ1-5; TRBD1 is a possible D gene (5 bases). TRBV23-1 is annotated as an ORF whose role is uncertain. This CDR3 comprises 14 residues. The germline V and J ends were trimmed by 0 bases and 7 bases, with 10 bases remaining between them. The CDR3 loop is CASSQSGERQPQHF. CDR3 bases: TGCGCCAGCAGTCAATCAGGGGAAAGACAGCCCCAGCATTTT.

As regards this clone: Other nucleotide sequences in the sample specify the same CDR3. The V call is TRBV6-5, the J call TRBJ1-6, with 8 positions matching TRBD1. Germline V gene lookup returns CDR1 MNHEY and CDR2 SVGAGI. This CDR3 has 14 amino acids. After removal of 6 bases from V and 7 bases from J, the junction contained 5 bases not matched to a gene. The CDR3 loop reads CASRPGTGNSPLHF. The CDR3 DNA reads TGTGCCAGCAGACCCGGGACAGGCAATTCACCCCTCCACTTT.

In its sample, this clone was seen a few times. The CDR3 carries no conserved terminal phenylalanine or tryptophan, so it likely arises from a read error. The limits of the CDR3 on the DNA are not certain, so only TCRdb's listed CDR3 is given. The chain has TRBV10-1 and TRBJ1-1. The CDR3 is 9 residues long, ends included. The germline gives CDR1 WNHNN, CDR2 SYGVQD (reference sequence). The CDR3 spells CASIKGNRA.

The table lists this clone with a count of one. The chain joins TRBV9 to TRBJ1-6; D is perhaps TRBD1 (5 bases). The ends were cut back, 4 bases at V and 10 bases at J, with 12 bases in the middle. The germline V gene encodes CDR1 SGDLS and CDR2 YYNGEE. The CDR3 runs 13 residues. The CDR3 sequence: CASSSGDRSPLHF. In DNA, the CDR3 is TGTGCCAGCAGCTCGGGGGATCGGTCACCCCTCCACTTT.

This sequence joins TRBV18 and TRBJ1-4, with unresolved D. Trimming stripped 2 bases from V and 0 bases from J, with 13 bases between. Germline CDR1 KGHSH, CDR2 LQKENI. This CDR3 comprises 17 residues. This CDR3 is CASSPVRTGTTNEKLFF. In nucleotides, the CDR3 is TGTGCCAGCTCACCAGTAAGGACTGGAACAACTAATGAAAAACTGTTTTTT.

This chain uses TRBV10-2 with TRBJ2-2; 7 positions match TRBD1. J lost 5 bases, V lost 7 bases, and 25 bases had no gene match. The germline V gene has CDR1 WSHSY and CDR2 SAAADI. This CDR3 has 20 residues. The CDR3, as DNA: TGCGCCAGCAAGCACCTCCATCGACAGGGAAGAGGTGCGGAAACCGGGGAGCTGTTTTTT. Its protein is CASKHLHRQGRGAETGELFF.